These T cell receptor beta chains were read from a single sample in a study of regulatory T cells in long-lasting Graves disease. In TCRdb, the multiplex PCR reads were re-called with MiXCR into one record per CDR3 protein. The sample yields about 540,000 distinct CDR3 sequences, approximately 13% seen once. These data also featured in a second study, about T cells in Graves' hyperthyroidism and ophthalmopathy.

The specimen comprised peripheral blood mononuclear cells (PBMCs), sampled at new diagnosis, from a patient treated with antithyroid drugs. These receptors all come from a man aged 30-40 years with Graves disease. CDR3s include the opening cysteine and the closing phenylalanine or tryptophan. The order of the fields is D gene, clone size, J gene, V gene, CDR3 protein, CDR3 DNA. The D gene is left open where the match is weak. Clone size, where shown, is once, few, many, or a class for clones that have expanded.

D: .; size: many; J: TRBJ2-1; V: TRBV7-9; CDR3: CASSSGRNLLF; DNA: TGTGCCAGCAGCTCGGGACGAAATTTACTCTTC
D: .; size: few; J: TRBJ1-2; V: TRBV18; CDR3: CASSPEGFPYGYTF; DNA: TGTGCCAGCTCACCCGAGGGGTTCCCCTATGGCTACACCTTC
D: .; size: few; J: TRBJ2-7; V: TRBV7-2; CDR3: CASSLGPRLKRGPYEQYF; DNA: TGTGCCAGCAGCTTAGGTCCCAGGCTGAAAAGAGGCCCCTACGAGCAGTACTTC
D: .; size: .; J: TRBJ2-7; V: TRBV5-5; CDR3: CASSLGYDRAPSYEQYF; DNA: TGTGCCAGCAGCTTGGGCTATGACCGGGCTCCTTCCTACGAGCAGTACTTC
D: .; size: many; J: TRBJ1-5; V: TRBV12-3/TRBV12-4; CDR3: CASSYLKANQPQHF; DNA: TGTGCCAGCAGTTACCTCAAGGCCAATCAGCCCCAGCATTTT
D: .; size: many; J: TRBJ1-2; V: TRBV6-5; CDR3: CASSYSEQTNYGYTF; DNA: TGTGCCAGCAGTTACTCGGAACAGACTAACTATGGCTACACCTTC
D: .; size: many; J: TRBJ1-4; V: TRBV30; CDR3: CAWSGSGRVKKLFF; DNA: TGTGCCTGGAGTGGGTCAGGGAGGGTGAAAAAACTGTTTTTT
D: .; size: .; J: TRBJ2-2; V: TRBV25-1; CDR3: CASSESIGNTGELFF; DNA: TGTGCCAGCAGTGAATCGATCGGGAACACCGGGGAGCTGTTTTTT
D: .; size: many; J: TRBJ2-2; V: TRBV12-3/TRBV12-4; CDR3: CASSFGGARFNTGELFF; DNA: TGTGCCAGCAGTTTCGGGGGAGCCCGGTTTAACACCGGGGAGCTGTTTTTT
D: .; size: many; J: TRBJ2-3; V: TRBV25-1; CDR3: CASSEGRTSTDTQYF; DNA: TGTGCCAGCAGTGAAGGGCGTACTAGCACAGATACGCAGTATTTT
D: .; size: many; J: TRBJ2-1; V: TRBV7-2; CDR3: CASSSTREADEQFF; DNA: TGTGCCAGCAGCTCGACTAGGGAGGCCGATGAGCAGTTCTTC
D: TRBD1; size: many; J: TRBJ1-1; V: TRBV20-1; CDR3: CSAKGQVNTEAFF; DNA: TGCAGTGCTAAGGGACAGGTGAACACTGAAGCTTTCTTT
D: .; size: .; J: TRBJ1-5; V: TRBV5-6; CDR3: CASSATGYSNQPQHF; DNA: TGTGCCAGCAGCGCCACAGGGTATAGCAATCAGCCCCAGCATTTT
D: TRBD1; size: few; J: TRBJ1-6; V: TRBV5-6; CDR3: CASSLWDRDNSPLHF; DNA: TGTGCCAGCAGCTTGTGGGACAGGGATAATTCACCCCTCCACTTT
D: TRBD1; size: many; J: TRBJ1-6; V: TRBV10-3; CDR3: CAISESRNRGNSPLHF; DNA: TGTGCCATCAGTGAGTCAAGGAACAGGGGGAATTCACCCCTCCACTTT
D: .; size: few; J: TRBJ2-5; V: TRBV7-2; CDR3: CASSLEHGETQYF; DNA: TGTGCCAGCAGCTTAGAACACGGAGAGACCCAGTACTTC
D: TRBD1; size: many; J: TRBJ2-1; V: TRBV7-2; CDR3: CASSPGQLYEQFF; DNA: TGTGCCAGCAGCCCGGGACAGCTATATGAGCAGTTCTTC
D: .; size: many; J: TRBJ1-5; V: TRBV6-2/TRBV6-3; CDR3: CASGPEWGGNQPQHF; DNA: TGTGCCAGCGGCCCGGAGTGGGGGGGTAATCAGCCCCAGCATTTT
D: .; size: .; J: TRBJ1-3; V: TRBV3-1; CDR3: CASSQRRDPLRGNTIYF; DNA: TGTGCCAGCAGCCAACGCCGGGATCCCCTAAGAGGAAACACCATATATTTT
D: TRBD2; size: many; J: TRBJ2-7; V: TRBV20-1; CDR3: CSGTRRWVQQYF; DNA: TGCAGTGGGACTAGGCGTTGGGTTCAGCAGTACTTC
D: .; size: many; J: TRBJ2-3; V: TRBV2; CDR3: CATSLRVGVPDTQYF; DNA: TGTGCCACCTCTTTACGTGTGGGGGTCCCAGATACGCAGTATTTT
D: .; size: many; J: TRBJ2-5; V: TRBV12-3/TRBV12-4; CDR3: CASRKGGQETQYF; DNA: TGTGCCAGCAGAAAGGGGGGTCAAGAGACCCAGTACTTC
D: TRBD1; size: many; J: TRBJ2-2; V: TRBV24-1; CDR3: CATSDPGTGGDGELFF; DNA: TGTGCCACCAGTGACCCGGGGACAGGGGGCGACGGGGAGCTGTTTTTT
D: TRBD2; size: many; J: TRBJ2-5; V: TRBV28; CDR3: CASSLVGGREETQYF; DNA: TGTGCCAGCAGCTTAGTTGGCGGGAGGGAAGAGACCCAGTACTTC
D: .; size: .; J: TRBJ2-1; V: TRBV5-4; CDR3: CASGLVGQLSSYNEQFF; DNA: TGTGCCAGCGGCTTGGTAGGGCAGTTGAGCTCCTACAATGAGCAGTTCTTC
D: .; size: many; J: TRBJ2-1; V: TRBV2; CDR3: CASSERVRDNEQFF; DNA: TGTGCCAGCAGTGAAAGGGTAAGGGACAATGAGCAGTTCTTC
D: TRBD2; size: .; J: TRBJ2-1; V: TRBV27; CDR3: CASSPFFGFQREGRNEQFF; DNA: TGTGCCAGCAGTCCGTTTTTCGGTTTTCAGCGGGAGGGCCGTAATGAGCAGTTCTTC
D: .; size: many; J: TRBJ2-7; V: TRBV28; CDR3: CASSPAPSSYEQYF; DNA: TGTGCCAGCAGCCCAGCACCTAGCTCCTACGAGCAGTACTTC
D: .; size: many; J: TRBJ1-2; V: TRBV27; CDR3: CASTDLSDRSPNYGYTF; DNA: TGTGCCAGCACCGACCTTAGTGACAGGTCCCCTAACTATGGCTACACCTTC
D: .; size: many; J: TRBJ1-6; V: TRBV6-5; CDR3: CASSYTEASPLHF; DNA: TGTGCCAGCAGTTACACCGAAGCTTCGCCCCTCCACTTT
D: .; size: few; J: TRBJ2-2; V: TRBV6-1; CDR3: CASSEMETGELFF; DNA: TGTGCCAGCAGTGAAATGGAGACCGGGGAGCTGTTTTTT
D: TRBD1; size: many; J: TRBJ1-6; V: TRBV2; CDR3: CASSEEKGQGKSPLHF; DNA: TGTGCCAGCAGTGAAGAGAAGGGACAGGGTAAATCACCCCTCCACTTT
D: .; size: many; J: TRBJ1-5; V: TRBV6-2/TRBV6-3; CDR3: CASSYFAGDNQPQHF; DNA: TGTGCCAGCAGTTACTTTGCAGGGGACAATCAGCCCCAGCATTTT